These 26 T cell receptor beta chains were sequenced from one sample in a study of Ad26.COV2.S vaccination and SARS-CoV-2 variants (TCRdb year 2021). Libraries came from the immunoSEQ multiplex PCR assay. TCRdb retrieved this table from immuneACCESS and kept in-frame rearrangements only. Not all clones are present; in checked studies, unresolved V genes account for under half, and no reason is known for the remainder. This sample holds around 270,000 clones; around 90% were observed only once. Of the sample, less than 3% is held by the ten largest clones. The sample's treatment or condition label is to be understood as: roughly 18 received Ad26.COV2.S at low or high dose, single or two shots; five or six received placebo; per-sample allocation not given. For vaccine and placebo recipients, the sequenced repertoires came from samples collected on day 63 after the first injection. Sequences were derived from peripheral blood, sampled in a trial of Ad26.COV2.S vaccine versus placebo. The receptors stem from a person between 18 and 65 years old who received the Ad26.COV2.S COVID-19 vaccine or a placebo.

The chain couples TRBV4-3 to TRBJ1-2; D is unresolved. CDR1 and CDR2 from the germline V gene are LGHNA and YSLEER. CDR3 size: 14 residues. V dropped 0 bases and J dropped 0 bases, with 5 bases sitting between them. The CDR3 region has the DNA TGCGCCAGCAGCCAAGACACCCCTAACTATGGCTACACCTTC. It yields the protein CASSQDTPNYGYTF.

This clone appeared a single time. The chain's CDR3 is CASSFGRSSGYTF. The CDR3 bases are TGTGCCAGCAGCTTTGGTCGTAGTTCTGGCTACACCTTC. The chain links TRBV7-2 to TRBJ1-2; no clear D gene. This CDR3 contains 13 residues. Trimming took off 3 bases at V and 7 bases at J, with 12 bases between the two ends. Germline values: CDR1 SGHTA, CDR2 FQGNSA. Together with reference TRBV7-2 and TRBJ1-2, the CDR3 gives the full variable domain: GAGVSQSPSNKVTEKGKDVELRCDPISGHTALYWYRQSLGQGLEFLIYFQGNSAPDKSGLPSDRFSAERTGGSVSTLTIQRTQQEDSAVYLCASSFGRSSGYTFGSGTRLTVV.

The rearrangement links TRBV21-1 to TRBJ1-4; TRBD1 was called by the table and not checked on the DNA. TRBV21-1 is annotated as a pseudogene. This CDR3 has 19 residues. This CDR3 is CASSKFQGRGPSYNEKLFF. CDR3 DNA: TGTGCCAGCAGCAAATTCCAGGGGAGAGGGCCTAGCTATAATGAAAAACTGTTTTTT.

The chain links TRBV10-3 to TRBJ2-4; no reliable D call. The length of the CDR3 is 13 residues. The germline V gene encodes CDR1 ENHRY and CDR2 SYGVKD. V lost 4 bases to trimming and J lost 7 bases, with 11 bases between them. The CDR3 here is CAISGYQDNIQYF. In nucleotides, the CDR3 is TGTGCCATCAGTGGCTACCAGGATAACATTCAGTACTTC.

The chain carries TRBV24-1 and TRBJ2-2, with D tentatively TRBD1 (5 bases). CDR3 length: 13 residues. V was trimmed by 9 bases and J by 3 bases, leaving 10 bases between them. The germline V gene has CDR1 KGHDR and CDR2 SFDVKD. CDR3 region: CATRGHDTGELFF. CDR3 DNA: TGTGCCACCCGTGGACACGACACCGGGGAGCTGTTTTTT.

This clone was detected once. V and J are TRBV6-6 and TRBJ2-7; D might be TRBD1 (5 bases). The CDR3 is made up of 14 amino acids. Trimming pared 0 bases from V and 3 bases from J, leaving 9 bases between. Germline V CDR1 and CDR2: MNHNY, SVGAGI (reference sequence). CDR3 in amino acids: CASSYSAQGYEQYF. The CDR3, as DNA: TGTGCCAGCAGTTACTCGGCCCAGGGCTACGAGCAGTACTTC.

The CDR3 loop is CASSYTYTGAPEAFF. The CDR3 region has the DNA TGTGCCAGCAGCTACACCTATACAGGGGCCCCTGAAGCTTTCTTT. The rearrangement joins TRBV7-2 to TRBJ1-1; 7 nucleotides align to TRBD1. Germline CDR1 is SGHTA and CDR2 is FQGNSA. After removal of 4 bases from V and 6 bases from J, the junction contained 11 bases not matched to a gene. The length of the CDR3 is 15 residues.

The chain joins TRBV19 to TRBJ2-5; D is perhaps TRBD1 (5 bases). In germline, CDR1 is LNHDA, CDR2 SQIVND (reference sequence). This CDR3 is built from 13 residues. Trimming took 3 bases from V and 3 from J, leaving 8 bases between them. CDR3: CASSMNRKETQYF. In DNA form, the CDR3 reads TGTGCCAGTAGTATGAACAGGAAAGAGACCCAGTACTTC.

The chain combines TRBV6-5 with TRBJ2-1, with a tentative D call TRBD2 (7 bases). CDR1 MNHEY and CDR2 SVGAGI come from the germline V gene. V dropped 7 bases and J dropped 7 bases, with 14 bases sitting between them. The CDR3 contains 13 residues. CDR3 sequence (DNA): TGTGCCAGCATTCCACAGGGAGGGAATGAGCAGTTCTTC. Its translation is CASIPQGGNEQFF.

The DNA of the CDR3 is TGTGCCACCAGCAGCTTGTTATCTAACAGGGATGAAAAACTGTTTTTT. Its translation: CATSSLLSNRDEKLFF. The chain couples TRBV15 to TRBJ1-4, with TRBD1 as a possible D gene (6 bases). The CDR3 covers 16 residues. Between the trimmed V and J ends, which lost 3 bases and 6 bases, there was a span of 17 bases. Germline CDR1 reads LNHNV; CDR2 reads YYDKDF (reference sequence).

The chain is built from TRBV9 and TRBJ1-3; D is undetermined. The length of the CDR3 is 16 residues. The V gene lost 3 bases and the J gene lost 2 bases, with 15 bases spanning the gap. Per germline, CDR1 SGDLS and CDR2 YYNGEE. The CDR3 loop reads CASSDVWAGAGNTIYF. The DNA of the CDR3 is TGTGCCAGCAGCGACGTCTGGGCAGGTGCTGGAAACACCATATATTTT.

The V gene is TRBV4-2, the J gene TRBJ2-5; TRBD2 agrees at 9 bases. Germline values: CDR1 LGHNA, CDR2 YNFKEQ. The length of the CDR3 is 17 residues. Unmatched junction bases numbered 13, after V lost 5 bases and J lost 3 bases. The chain's CDR3 is CASSYLAGAYSEETQYF. Written as DNA, the CDR3 is TGTGCCAGCAGCTATTTAGCGGGGGCCTATTCCGAAGAGACCCAGTACTTC.

The genes are TRBV12-3 or TRBV12-4 and TRBJ2-5, with D perhaps TRBD2 (6 bases). V was clipped by 3 bases and J by 5 bases, with 10 bases between them. This CDR3 is 13 amino acids long. CDR3 residues: CASSFAGGETQYF. Here the CDR3 DNA reads TGTGCCAGCAGTTTCGCCGGAGGGGAGACCCAGTACTTC.

The J gene is TRBJ1-2, the V gene TRBV29-1; TRBD1 aligns across 7 bases. CDR3 size: 16 residues. V lost 0 bases to trimming and J lost 6 bases; unmatched junction nucleotides: 13. Per germline, CDR1 SQVTM and CDR2 ANQGSEA. The CDR3 here is CSVEDLLLQGVDGYTF. The CDR3 DNA reads TGCAGCGTTGAAGATCTTCTTCTGCAGGGGGTGGATGGCTACACCTTC.

V is TRBV6-5 and J is TRBJ2-7, with a tentative D call TRBD2 (6 bases). Germline values: CDR1 MNHEY, CDR2 SVGAGI. With 6 bases removed from V and 3 bases from J, the gap between germline ends came to 12 bases. The CDR3 loop spans 13 amino acids. The CDR3 DNA is TGTGCCAGCAGGGGGGGAGAACTCTACGAGCAGTACTTC. Translation gives CASRGGELYEQYF.

The V gene is TRBV12-3 or TRBV12-4, the J gene TRBJ1-5; D ambiguous. The CDR3 spans 13 residues. V lost 3 bases and J 7 bases, leaving 10 bases between the germline ends. The CDR3 loop is CASSFGPSQPQHF. CDR3 DNA: TGTGCCAGCAGTTTTGGGCCCTCCCAGCCCCAGCATTTT.

The rearrangement links TRBV5-6 to TRBJ2-7; TRBD2 matches 9 bases. CDR1 SGHDT and CDR2 YYEEEE come from the germline V gene. The CDR3 has 15 amino acids. V shed 4 bases, J shed 0 bases, and the junction held 5 bases outside the gene matches. CDR3 sequence: CASSRGLAPSYEQYF. DNA for the CDR3: TGTGCCAGCAGCAGGGGACTAGCCCCCTCCTACGAGCAGTACTTC.

The chain combines TRBV4-3 with TRBJ2-5; 10 bases line up with TRBD1. The germline CDR1 and CDR2 sequences are LGHNA and YSLEER. V dropped 6 bases and J dropped 4; count of bases not matched to a gene: 8. CDR3 size: 15 residues. The CDR3 sequence: CASSRLWDRGETQYF. The CDR3 bases are TGCGCCAGCAGTCGTCTATGGGACAGGGGAGAGACCCAGTACTTC.

The chain joins TRBV6-2 or TRBV6-3 to TRBJ1-1; 9 bases match TRBD1. The CDR3 sequence is 16 residues long. Germline trimming cut 6 bases from V and 1 base from J; bases unmatched to any gene: 9. Germline V gives CDR1 MNHEY, CDR2 SVGEGT. The CDR3 here is CASSWGGDRANTEAFF. In nucleotides, the CDR3 is TGTGCCAGCAGCTGGGGTGGGGACAGGGCGAACACTGAAGCTTTCTTT.

This chain connects TRBV5-1 to TRBJ1-6; D possibly corresponds to TRBD1 (6 bases). Germline V gives CDR1 SGHRS, CDR2 YFSETQ. The CDR3 runs to 20 residues. V lost 0 bases, J lost 0 bases, and 19 bases lay in between. The CDR3 DNA reads TGCGCCAGCAGCTTGGGAAGTGGGGGCTCTAAGAGCTCCTATAATTCACCCCTCCACTTT. It is translated as CASSLGSGGSKSSYNSPLHF. The variable domain in full, with the rest retrieved from reference TRBV5-1 and TRBJ1-6, is KAGVTQTPRYLIKTRGQQVTLSCSPISGHRSVSWYQQTPGQGLQFLFEYFSETQRNKGNFPGRFSGRQFSNSRSEMNVSTLELGDSALYLCASSLGSGGSKSSYNSPLHFGNGTRLTVT.

The chain combines TRBV30 with TRBJ2-5; TRBD2 agrees at 15 bases. V lost 2 bases, J lost 5 bases, and 6 bases stayed unmatched. CDR3 length equals 16 residues. The germline V gene has CDR1 GTSNPN and CDR2 SVGIG (reference sequence). The CDR3 nucleotides read TGTGCCTGGAGTAAGGGACTAGCGGGAGGCACGGAGACCCAGTACTTC. It is translated as CAWSKGLAGGTETQYF. The full variable domain, rest sourced from reference TRBV30 and TRBJ2-5, is SQTIHQWPATLVQPVGSPLSLECTVEGTSNPNLYWYRQAAGRGLQLLFYSVGIGQISSEVPQNLSASRPQDRQFILSSKKLLLSDSGFYLCAWSKGLAGGTETQYFGPGTRLLVL.

J is TRBJ2-3 and V is TRBV7-9, with 8 bases that match TRBD2. Per the germline V gene, CDR1 is SEHNR and CDR2 is FQNEAQ (reference sequence). J gave up 0 bases and V 6 bases, and 5 bases lay outside the gene matches. This CDR3 is built from 15 residues. The CDR3 sequence is CASRERETSTDTQYF. The CDR3 DNA reads as TGTGCCAGCAGGGAGCGGGAGACAAGCACAGATACGCAGTATTTT.

This clone was counted once. This chain connects TRBV27 to TRBJ2-7, with 9 nucleotides matching TRBD1. V lost 6 bases, J lost 2 bases, and 14 bases stayed unmatched. The germline gives CDR1 MNHEY, CDR2 SMNVEV (reference sequence). This CDR3 spans 17 amino acids. The CDR3 loop is CASRRGASGQGPYEQYF. CDR3 bases: TGTGCCAGCAGACGAGGTGCCTCCGGACAGGGGCCCTACGAGCAGTACTTC.

V is TRBV7-9 and J is TRBJ1-4, with 10 positions matching TRBD1. The CDR3 length is 15 residues. Looked up from germline, CDR1 is SEHNR and CDR2 is FQNEAQ (reference sequence). Losses at the gene ends were 3 bases for V and 4 bases for J; bases not matched to a gene: 2. The CDR3 region is CASSLGQGNNEKLFF. CDR3 nucleotides: TGTGCCAGCAGCTTGGGACAGGGGAATAATGAAAAACTGTTTTTT.

This clone was counted a few times. The chain joins TRBV30 to TRBJ2-3, with TRBD2 as a possible D gene (5 bases). The V gene lost 2 bases and the J gene lost 0 bases, with 18 bases spanning the gap. The CDR3 length is 17 residues. The germline gives CDR1 GTSNPN, CDR2 SVGIG (reference sequence). DNA of the CDR3: TGTGCCTGGAGTCCCCCGGGAATGGGTTCCAGCACAGATACGCAGTATTTT. Protein: CAWSPPGMGSSTDTQYF.

The chain combines TRBV6-5 with TRBJ2-2; perhaps TRBD2 as D (6 bases). V was trimmed by 0 bases and J by 7 bases, leaving 12 bases between them. The CDR3 is 15 residues long. Per the germline V gene, CDR1 is MNHEY and CDR2 is SVGAGI. The CDR3: CASSYSTGADGELFF. The CDR3 DNA reads TGTGCCAGCAGTTACTCGACGGGAGCCGACGGGGAGCTGTTTTTT.